Listed here are 8 T cell receptor beta chains from one sample, sequenced in a study of OX40 agonist ivuxolimab in advanced cancers. Method: immunoSEQ multiplex PCR; TCRdb's copy keeps in-frame clones and lacks some. The profile shows some 100,000 clones, about nine tenths of them singletons. The sequencing here drew on CD4+ or CD8+ T cells sorted from blood, taken in a trial of the OX40 agonist ivuxolimab. The receptors shown here come from an adult with an advanced solid tumor such as melanoma, head and neck, liver or kidney cancer.

This clone showed up just once. The chain carries TRBV11-2 and TRBJ1-4; TRBD1 matches 7 bases. Germline V gives CDR1 SGHAT, CDR2 FQNNGV. J gave up 6 bases and V 4 bases, and 8 bases lay outside the gene matches. This CDR3 comprises 15 residues. The CDR3 here is CASSSLGGADEKLFF. CDR3 coding DNA: TGTGCCAGCAGCTCACTAGGGGGCGCGGATGAAAAACTGTTTTTT.

This chain links TRBV5-6 with TRBJ2-2, with 8 bases identical to TRBD1. Germline values: CDR1 SGHDT, CDR2 YYEEEE. V lost 4 bases and J lost 3; bases outside the gene matches: 5. The CDR3 runs to 15 residues. In DNA, the CDR3 is TGTGCCAGCAGCGTACAGGGGGTGGACACCGGGGAGCTGTTTTTT. Protein: CASSVQGVDTGELFF.

The chain employs TRBV18 and TRBJ2-3; 9 positions agree with TRBD2. This CDR3 has 18 residues. In germline, CDR1 is KGHSH, CDR2 LQKENI. Losses at the gene ends were 3 bases for V and 0 bases for J; bases not matched to a gene: 10. The chain's CDR3 is CASSPRSSGITSTDTQYF. CDR3 sequence (DNA): TGTGCCAGCTCACCTAGGTCTAGCGGGATTACTAGCACAGATACGCAGTATTTT.

This clone was seen just once. V usage is TRBV7-2 and J usage is TRBJ2-7; tentatively, D is TRBD2 (5 bases). Trimming shortened V by 1 base and J by 6 bases, and 10 bases separated the two germline ends. The CDR3 covers 13 residues. Germline CDR1 SGHTA, CDR2 FQGNSA. This CDR3 reads CASSLDLSGEQYF. The CDR3 bases are TGTGCCAGCAGCTTAGATCTAAGCGGCGAGCAGTACTTC.

The V call is TRBV6-5, the J call TRBJ2-2; 10 bases agree with TRBD2. CDR1 and CDR2 (germline): MNHEY, SVGAGI. V lost 5 bases, J lost 6 bases, and 3 bases stayed unmatched. This CDR3 comprises 14 residues. The CDR3 sequence is CASSPGLASGELFF. CDR3 coding DNA: TGTGCCAGCAGTCCGGGACTAGCGTCCGGGGAGCTGTTTTTT.

The chain is built from TRBV7-2 and TRBJ2-6; 8 nucleotides align to TRBD2. The length of the CDR3 is 18 residues. The V gene end was trimmed by 3 bases and the J gene end by 0 bases; junction bases not matched to a gene: 7. Germline loops: CDR1 SGHTA, CDR2 FQGNSA. The CDR3 nucleotides are TGTGCCAGCAGCTTCGCTAGCGGGTTATTCTCTGGGGCCAACGTCCTGACTTTC. It is translated as CASSFASGLFSGANVLTF.

The V call is TRBV7-2, the J call TRBJ2-1; TRBD1 matches 9 bases. This CDR3 contains 15 residues. The V and J ends lost 6 bases and 7 bases, in that order; junction bases with no gene match: 10. Germline lookup yields CDR1 SGHTA and CDR2 FQGNSA. The CDR3 DNA sequence: TGTGCCAGCAGGTCCGGGACAGGGACCGGAAATGAGCAGTTCTTC. It translates to CASRSGTGTGNEQFF.

The rearrangement links TRBV7-6 to TRBJ2-2; D might be TRBD2 (5 bases). Germline-derived CDR1 and CDR2 are SGHVS and FNYEAQ. The CDR3 totals 15 residues. Deletions cut 5 bases from V and 1 base from J, with 11 bases between. In nucleotides, the CDR3 is TGTGCCAGCAGCACATATAGCGTGAACACCGGGGAGCTGTTTTTT. Its translation: CASSTYSVNTGELFF.